This passage covers 3 T cell receptor beta chains from one sample sequenced in a study of cytomegalovirus exposure and HLA in healthy donors (dated by TCRdb to 2017 to 2019). The library was made by the immunoSEQ multiplex PCR assay. The multiplex PCR relied on a mix of 60 forward primers for TCR Vbeta segments and 13 reverse primers for TCR Jbeta segments. Drawn from immuneACCESS, this table holds only the in-frame rearrangements with V and J called that TCRdb kept. Clones are partly lost; checked studies trace under half to an unresolved V gene and leave the rest unexplained. Counted in this sample were 120,000 or so clones; roughly 80% of them appeared once. Of the sample, approximately 30% is held by the ten largest clones. The sequenced material came from PBMCs. These receptors were collected from a man aged 55 to 70 in good health and CMV-seropositive.

This clone appeared a few times. This chain links TRBV7-9 with TRBJ1-1; D possibly corresponds to TRBD1 (5 bases). V was trimmed by 2 bases and J by 4 bases, leaving 11 bases between them. The CDR3 contains 14 residues. Germline CDR1 SEHNR, CDR2 FQNEAQ (reference sequence). CDR3 protein: CASSLRGGITEAFF. DNA for the CDR3: TGTGCCAGCAGCTTAAGGGGTGGGATCACTGAAGCTTTCTTT.

V and J are TRBV5-4 and TRBJ2-1; 7 bases are a match to TRBD1. The CDR3 totals 15 residues. After removal of 4 bases from V and 0 bases from J, the junction contained 4 bases not matched to a gene. Germline loops: CDR1 SGHNT, CDR2 YYREEE (reference sequence). This chain's CDR3 is CASSPTGDSYNEQFF. The CDR3 DNA reads as TGTGCCAGCAGCCCTACAGGGGACTCCTACAATGAGCAGTTCTTC.

This clone was counted a single time. The chain employs TRBV2 and TRBJ2-7; a possible D gene is TRBD2 (5 bases). CDR3 size: 14 residues. V was cut by 7 bases and J by 7 bases, with 20 bases left in between. Per the germline V gene, CDR1 is SNHLY and CDR2 is FYNNEI. The CDR3 spells CASIDSRVPWEQYF. The DNA of the CDR3 is TGTGCCAGCATTGATTCGAGGGTTCCGTGGGAGCAGTACTTC.